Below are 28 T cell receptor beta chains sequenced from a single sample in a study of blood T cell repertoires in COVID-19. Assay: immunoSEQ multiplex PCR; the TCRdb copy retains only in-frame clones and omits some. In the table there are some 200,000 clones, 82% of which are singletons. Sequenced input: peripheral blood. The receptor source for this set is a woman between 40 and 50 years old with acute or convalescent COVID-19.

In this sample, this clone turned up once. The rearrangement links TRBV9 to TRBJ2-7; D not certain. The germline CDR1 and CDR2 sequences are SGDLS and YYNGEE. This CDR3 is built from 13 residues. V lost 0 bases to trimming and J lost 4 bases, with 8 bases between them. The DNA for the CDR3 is TGTGCCAGCAGCGTAGGCCCCCAGTACGAGCAGTACTTC. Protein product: CASSVGPQYEQYF.

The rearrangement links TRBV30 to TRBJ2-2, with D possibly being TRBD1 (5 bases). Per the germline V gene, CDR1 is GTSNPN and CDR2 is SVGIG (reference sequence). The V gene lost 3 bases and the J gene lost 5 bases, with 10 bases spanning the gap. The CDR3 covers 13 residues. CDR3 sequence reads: CAWRGKGTGELFF. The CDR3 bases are TGTGCCTGGAGAGGCAAGGGGACCGGGGAGCTGTTTTTT.

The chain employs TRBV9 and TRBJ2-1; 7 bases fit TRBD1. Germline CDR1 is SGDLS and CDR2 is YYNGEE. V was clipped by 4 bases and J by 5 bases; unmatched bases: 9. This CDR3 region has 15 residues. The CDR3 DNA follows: TGTGCCAGCAGCTCCCACCCGACAGGGAACAATGAGCAGTTCTTC. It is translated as CASSSHPTGNNEQFF.

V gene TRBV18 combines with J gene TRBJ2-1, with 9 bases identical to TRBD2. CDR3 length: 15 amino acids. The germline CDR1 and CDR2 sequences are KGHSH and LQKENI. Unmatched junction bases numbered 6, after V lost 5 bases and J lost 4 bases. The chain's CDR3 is CASSSGLAGYNEQFF. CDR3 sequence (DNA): TGTGCCAGCTCATCAGGCCTAGCGGGATACAATGAGCAGTTCTTC.

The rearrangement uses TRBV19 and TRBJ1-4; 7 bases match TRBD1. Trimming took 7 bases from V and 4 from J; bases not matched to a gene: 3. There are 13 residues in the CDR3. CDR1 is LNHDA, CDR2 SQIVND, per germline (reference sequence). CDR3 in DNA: TGTGCCAGTATGGGGGACAGTAATGAAAAACTGTTTTTT. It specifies CASMGDSNEKLFF.

CDR3 in amino acids: CAISATGGNQPQHF. CDR3 nucleotides: TGTGCCATCAGTGCGACAGGGGGTAACCAGCCCCAGCATTTT. V gene TRBV10-3 combines with J gene TRBJ1-5, with 9 nucleotides matching TRBD1. Trimming took 4 bases from V and 7 from J; bases not matched to a gene: 5. Germline V gives CDR1 ENHRY, CDR2 SYGVKD. The CDR3 is made up of 14 amino acids.

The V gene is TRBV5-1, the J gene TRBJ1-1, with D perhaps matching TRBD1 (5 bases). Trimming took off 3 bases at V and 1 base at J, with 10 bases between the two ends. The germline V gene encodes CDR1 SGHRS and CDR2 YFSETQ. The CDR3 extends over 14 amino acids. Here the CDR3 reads CASSSTTGNTEAFF. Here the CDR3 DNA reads TGCGCCAGCAGCTCGACCACAGGGAACACTGAAGCTTTCTTT.

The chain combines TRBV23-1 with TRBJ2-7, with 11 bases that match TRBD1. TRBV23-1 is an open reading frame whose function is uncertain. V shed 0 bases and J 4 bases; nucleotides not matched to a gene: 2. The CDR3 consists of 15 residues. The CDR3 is CASSQSGQGVYEQYF. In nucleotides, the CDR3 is TGCGCCAGCAGTCAATCGGGACAGGGGGTGTACGAGCAGTACTTC.

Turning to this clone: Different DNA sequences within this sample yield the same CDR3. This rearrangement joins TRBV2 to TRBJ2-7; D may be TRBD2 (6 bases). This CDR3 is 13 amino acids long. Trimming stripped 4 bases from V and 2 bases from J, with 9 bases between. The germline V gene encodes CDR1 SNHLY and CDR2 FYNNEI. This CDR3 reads CASSVGGPYEQYF. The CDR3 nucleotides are TGTGCCAGCAGTGTCGGGGGACCCTACGAGCAGTACTTC. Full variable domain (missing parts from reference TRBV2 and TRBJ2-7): EPEVTQTPSHQVTQMGQEVILRCVPISNHLYFYWYRQILGQKVEFLVSFYNNEISEKSEIFDDQFSVERPDGSNFTLKIRSTKLEDSAMYFCASSVGGPYEQYFGPGTRLTVT.

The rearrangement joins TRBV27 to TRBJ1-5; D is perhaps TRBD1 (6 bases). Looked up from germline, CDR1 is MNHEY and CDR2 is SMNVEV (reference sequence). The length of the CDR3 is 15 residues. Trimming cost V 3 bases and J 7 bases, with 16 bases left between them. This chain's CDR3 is CASSFYREGGQPQHF. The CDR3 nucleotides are TGTGCCAGCAGTTTCTACAGGGAGGGCGGACAGCCCCAGCATTTT.

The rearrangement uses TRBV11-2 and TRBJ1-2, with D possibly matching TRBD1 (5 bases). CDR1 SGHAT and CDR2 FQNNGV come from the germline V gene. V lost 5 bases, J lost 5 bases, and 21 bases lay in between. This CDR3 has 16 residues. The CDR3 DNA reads TGTGCCAGCAGCCAAAGGCGGCTCCCGGGGGGGTATGGCTACACCTTC. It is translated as CASSQRRLPGGYGYTF.

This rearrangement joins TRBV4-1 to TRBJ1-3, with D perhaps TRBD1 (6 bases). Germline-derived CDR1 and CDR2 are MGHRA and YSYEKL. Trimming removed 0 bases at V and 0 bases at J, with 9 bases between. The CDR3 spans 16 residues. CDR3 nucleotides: TGCGCCAGCAGCCAAGAGCTACAGGGCTCTGGAAACACCATATATTTT. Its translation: CASSQELQGSGNTIYF.

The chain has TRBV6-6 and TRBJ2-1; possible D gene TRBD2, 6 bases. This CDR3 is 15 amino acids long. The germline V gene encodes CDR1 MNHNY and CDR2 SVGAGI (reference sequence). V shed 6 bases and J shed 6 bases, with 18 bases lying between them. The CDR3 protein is CASSYRGVESNEQFF. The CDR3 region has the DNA TGTGCCAGCAGCTACCGCGGGGTCGAATCCAATGAGCAGTTCTTC.

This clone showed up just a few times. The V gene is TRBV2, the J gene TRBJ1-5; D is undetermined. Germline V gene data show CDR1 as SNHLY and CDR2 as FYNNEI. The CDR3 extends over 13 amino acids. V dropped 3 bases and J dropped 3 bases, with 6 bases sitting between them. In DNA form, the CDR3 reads TGTGCCAGCAGTGACAGGAACAATCAGCCCCAGCATTTT. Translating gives CASSDRNNQPQHF.

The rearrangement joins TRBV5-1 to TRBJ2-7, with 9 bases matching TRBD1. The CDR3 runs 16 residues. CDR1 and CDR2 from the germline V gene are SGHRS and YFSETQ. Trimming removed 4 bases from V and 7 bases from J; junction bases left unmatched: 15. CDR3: CASSPSRDRALREQYF. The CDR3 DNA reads TGCGCCAGCAGCCCGTCCCGGGACAGGGCCTTGAGGGAGCAGTACTTC.

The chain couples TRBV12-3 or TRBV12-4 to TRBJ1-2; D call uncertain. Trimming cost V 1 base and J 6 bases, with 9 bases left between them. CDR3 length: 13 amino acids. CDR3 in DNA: TGTGCCAGCAGTTTAGGAGGGTTGGATGGCTACACCTTC. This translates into CASSLGGLDGYTF.

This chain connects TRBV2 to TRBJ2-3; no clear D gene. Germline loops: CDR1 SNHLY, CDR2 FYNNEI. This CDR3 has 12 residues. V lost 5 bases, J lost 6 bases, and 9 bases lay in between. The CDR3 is CASSYVRDTQYF. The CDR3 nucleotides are TGTGCCAGCAGTTATGTCAGGGATACGCAGTATTTT. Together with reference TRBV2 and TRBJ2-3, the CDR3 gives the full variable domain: EPEVTQTPSHQVTQMGQEVILRCVPISNHLYFYWYRQILGQKVEFLVSFYNNEISEKSEIFDDQFSVERPDGSNFTLKIRSTKLEDSAMYFCASSYVRDTQYFGPGTRLTVL.

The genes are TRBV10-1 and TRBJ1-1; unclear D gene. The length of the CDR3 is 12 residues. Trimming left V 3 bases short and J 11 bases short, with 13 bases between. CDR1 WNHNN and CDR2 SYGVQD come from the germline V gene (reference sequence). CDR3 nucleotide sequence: TGCGCCAGCAGTGAAGAATGGGGAGAGGCTTTCTTT. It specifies CASSEEWGEAFF.

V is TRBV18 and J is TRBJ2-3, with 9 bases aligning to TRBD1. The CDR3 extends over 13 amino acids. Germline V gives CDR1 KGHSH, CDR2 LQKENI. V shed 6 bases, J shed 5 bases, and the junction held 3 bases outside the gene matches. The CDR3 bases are TGTGCCAGCTCGGCGGACAGGGGAGATACGCAGTATTTT. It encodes CASSADRGDTQYF.

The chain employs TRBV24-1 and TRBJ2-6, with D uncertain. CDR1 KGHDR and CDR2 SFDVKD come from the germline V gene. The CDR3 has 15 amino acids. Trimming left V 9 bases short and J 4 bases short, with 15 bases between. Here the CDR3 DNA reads TGTGCCACCCAAGACACGGCCATAGGGGCCAACGTCCTGACTTTC. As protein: CATQDTAIGANVLTF.

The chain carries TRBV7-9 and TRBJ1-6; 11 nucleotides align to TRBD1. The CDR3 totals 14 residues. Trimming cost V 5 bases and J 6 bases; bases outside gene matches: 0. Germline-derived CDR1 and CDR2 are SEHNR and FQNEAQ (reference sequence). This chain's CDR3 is CASSGTGGNSPLHF. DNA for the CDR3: TGTGCCAGCAGCGGGACAGGGGGTAATTCACCCCTCCACTTT.

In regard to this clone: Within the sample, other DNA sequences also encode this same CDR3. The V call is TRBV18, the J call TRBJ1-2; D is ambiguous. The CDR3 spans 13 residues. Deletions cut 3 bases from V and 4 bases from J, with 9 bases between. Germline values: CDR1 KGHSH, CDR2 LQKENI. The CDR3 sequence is CASSPDRGYGYTF. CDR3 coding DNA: TGTGCCAGCTCACCTGATCGGGGCTATGGCTACACCTTC.

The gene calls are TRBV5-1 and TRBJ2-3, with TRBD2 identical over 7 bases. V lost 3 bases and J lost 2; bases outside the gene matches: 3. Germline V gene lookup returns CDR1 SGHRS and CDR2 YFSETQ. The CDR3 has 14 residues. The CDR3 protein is CASSWGGITDTQYF. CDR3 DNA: TGCGCCAGCAGCTGGGGGGGAATCACAGATACGCAGTATTTT. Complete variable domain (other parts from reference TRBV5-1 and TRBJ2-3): KAGVTQTPRYLIKTRGQQVTLSCSPISGHRSVSWYQQTPGQGLQFLFEYFSETQRNKGNFPGRFSGRQFSNSRSEMNVSTLELGDSALYLCASSWGGITDTQYFGPGTRLTVL.

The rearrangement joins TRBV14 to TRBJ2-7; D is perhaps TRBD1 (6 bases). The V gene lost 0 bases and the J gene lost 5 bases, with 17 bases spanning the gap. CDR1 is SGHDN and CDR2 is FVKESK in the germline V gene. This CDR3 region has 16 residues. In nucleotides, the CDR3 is TGTGCCAGCAGCCAAGATCAGGGGACAATAAACAACGAGCAGTACTTC. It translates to CASSQDQGTINNEQYF.

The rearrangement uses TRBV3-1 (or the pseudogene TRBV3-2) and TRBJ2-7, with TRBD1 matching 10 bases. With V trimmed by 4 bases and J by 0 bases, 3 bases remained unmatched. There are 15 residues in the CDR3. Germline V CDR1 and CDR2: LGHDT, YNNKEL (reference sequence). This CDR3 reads CASSLRTGGSYEQYF. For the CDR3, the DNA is TGTGCCAGCAGCCTTCGGACAGGGGGCTCCTACGAGCAGTACTTC.

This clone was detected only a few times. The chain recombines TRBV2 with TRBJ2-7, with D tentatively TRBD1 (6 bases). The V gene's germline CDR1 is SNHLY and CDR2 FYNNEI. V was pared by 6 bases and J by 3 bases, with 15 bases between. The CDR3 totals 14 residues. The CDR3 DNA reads TGTGCCAGCAGGCCGACAGGTGGTAACTACGAGCAGTACTTC. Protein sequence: CASRPTGGNYEQYF.

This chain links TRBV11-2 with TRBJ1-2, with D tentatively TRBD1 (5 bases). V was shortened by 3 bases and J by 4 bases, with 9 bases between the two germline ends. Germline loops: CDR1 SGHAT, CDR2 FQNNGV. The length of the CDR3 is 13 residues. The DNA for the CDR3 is TGTGCCAGCAGCTTGGGGACTGTCTATGGCTACACCTTC. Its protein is CASSLGTVYGYTF.

CDR3 coding DNA: TGTGCCAGCAGCTATGGACTAGCGGGGCAGTATTTT. Translation: CASSYGLAGQYF. The chain uses TRBV7-2 and TRBJ2-3; 11 positions agree with TRBD2. Germline assignment: CDR1 SGHTA and CDR2 FQGNSA. The CDR3 runs 12 residues. The trim removed 4 bases at V and 11 bases at J, leaving 2 bases unmatched. Looking up the rest from reference TRBV7-2 and TRBJ2-3 gives the full variable domain: GAGVSQSPSNKVTEKGKDVELRCDPISGHTALYWYRQSLGQGLEFLIYFQGNSAPDKSGLPSDRFSAERTGGSVSTLTIQRTQQEDSAVYLCASSYGLAGQYFGPGTRLTVL.